This T cell receptor beta chain was found in a study of T cells expressing NK-cell markers. Looking at the study overall: Sorted CD3+CD56-NKG2C+, CD3+CD56+NKG2C- and CD3+CD56+NKG2C+ T cells were the source of the TCR beta repertoires.

TCRdb re-called the 5' RACE reads; every CDR3 protein appears as one record, without DNA. Its listing shows about 150,000 distinct CDR3 sequences. CDR3 size: 14 residues. Germline CDR1 and CDR2: DFQATT and SNEGSKA (reference sequence). The sequenced sample consisted of blood T cells: a sorted CD56 or NKG2C T cell subset, CD4+ or CD8+ T cells, or bulk PBMC T cells (not recorded which). This rearrangement joins TRBV20-1 to TRBJ2-5; TCRdb designates TRBD1, a call that cannot be tested without DNA. The source of this sequence is a young man in good health. The CDR3 reads CSARDLRGEETQYF.